This TCR beta chain was identified in a study of cytomegalovirus exposure and HLA in healthy donors. Primers for the PCR totalled 60 Vbeta and 13 Jbeta. Data came from immunoSEQ multiplex PCR; TCRdb stores just in-frame clones and leaves some out. Of some 150,000 clones detected, more than 80% appear once; the ten largest clones hold 4.9%. With 6 bases removed from V and 6 bases from J, the gap between germline ends came to 14 bases. Germline loops: CDR1 ENHRY, CDR2 SYGVKD. This CDR3 region has 14 residues. This clonotype was obtained from a woman aged 18-29 years in good health and CMV-seropositive. The sequenced material came from PBMCs. The genes are TRBV10-3 and TRBJ2-2; maybe TRBD1 (6 bases). This chain's CDR3 is CAISDLGGSGELFF. The CDR3 DNA reads as TGTGCCATCAGCGACCTAGGGGGTTCCGGGGAGCTGTTTTTT.